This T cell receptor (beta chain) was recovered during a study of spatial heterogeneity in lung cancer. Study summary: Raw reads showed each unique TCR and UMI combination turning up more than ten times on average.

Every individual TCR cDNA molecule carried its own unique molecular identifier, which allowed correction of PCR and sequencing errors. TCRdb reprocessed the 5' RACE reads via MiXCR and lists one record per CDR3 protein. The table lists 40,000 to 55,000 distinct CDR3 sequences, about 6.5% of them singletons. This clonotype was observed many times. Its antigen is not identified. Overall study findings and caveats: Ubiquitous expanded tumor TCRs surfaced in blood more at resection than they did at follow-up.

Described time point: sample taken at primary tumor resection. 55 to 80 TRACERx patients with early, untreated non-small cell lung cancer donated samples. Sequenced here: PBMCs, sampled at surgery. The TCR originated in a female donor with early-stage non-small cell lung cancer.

DNA for the CDR3: TGCGCCAGCAAGAAGGGGACAGGGAACGGTGGCTACACCTTC. It translates to CASKKGTGNGGYTF. This chain links TRBV5-1 with TRBJ1-2, with TRBD1 matching over 9 bases. The CDR3 extends over 14 amino acids. Per germline, CDR1 SGHRS and CDR2 YFSETQ. After removal of 6 bases from V and 7 bases from J, the junction contained 10 bases not matched to a gene. Filled out from reference TRBV5-1 and TRBJ1-2, the complete variable domain reads KAGVTQTPRYLIKTRGQQVTLSCSPISGHRSVSWYQQTPGQGLQFLFEYFSETQRNKGNFPGRFSGRQFSNSRSEMNVSTLELGDSALYLCASKKGTGNGGYTFGSGTRLTVV.